The sequence of this T cell receptor (beta chain) was determined in a study of blood T cells in healthy people across ages (dated by TCRdb to the mid-2010s). Regarding the research as a whole: In model experiments, template switching captured about one uniquely barcoded TCR beta cDNA molecule for every two T cells. For two donors (one aged 18 to 29 and one aged 80 or older), the study analyzed two additional independent replicas of 1 million unique cDNA reads from the same blood draw. Donors of different ages were randomly distributed across sequencing lanes to avoid experimental bias. Four age groups were formed from the donors: young (average 16 years), middle-aged (approximately 41), aged (approximately 60) and long-lived (around 80). Age-related changes in TCR beta repertoire diversity were measured in the study by deep sequencing normalized with unique cDNA molecular identifiers. What the research found in general, with its limitations: Compared with the aged group, the long-lived group had more naive CD4+ T cells, fewer expanded clones and increased TCR diversity, suggesting age selection. Because the CMV infection status of the donors was unknown, age-related changes in expanded clonotypes may potentially have been confounded. Observed TCR beta diversity per million T cells fell roughly linearly with age, and a significant reduction was already apparent by age approximately 41. Estimates of total diversity based on one million sequenced T cells were considered lower bounds and underestimates. There was a strong correlation between observed TCR beta diversity and the percentage of naive T cells measured by flow cytometry. Since profiling was done on bulk unsorted PBMCs, naive and antigen-experienced compartments could not be conclusively compared.

The approximately 39 donors, aged about 6 to 95 years, were systemically healthy Caucasian individuals from Russia. Roughly 10 milliliters of peripheral blood were collected from each donor into EDTA-treated Vacutainer tubes. PBMCs were isolated by Ficoll-Paque density-gradient centrifugation, with at least 7 million obtained per sample. Total RNA, at least 5.5 micrograms per sample, was extracted from PBMCs with Trizol reagent. Naive CD45RAhigh/CD27high T cell percentages were measured by flow cytometry on a PBMC aliquot from every donor. The library came from 5' RACE. Sequencing took place on an Illumina HiSeq 2500. The second PCR ran for roughly 7 to 11 cycles and used a J-beta primer mix along with a sample-barcoded 5' primer. A template-switch 5' adaptor carrying 12 random nucleotides introduced a unique molecular identifier onto each TCR beta cDNA molecule. At least 2.5 million CDR3-containing paired-end reads were obtained from each sample. First-strand cDNA synthesis was performed from all RNA using the Mint cDNA synthesis kit, with priming by a TRBC-specific oligonucleotide. All cDNA was treated with uracil-DNA glycosylase and then went through a first 18-cycle PCR with the universal primers M1SS and BC2_uni_R. The paper's processing steps were these. For normalization, 1 million high-quality reads were randomly selected from each sample, with every read carrying a distinct molecular identifier. Instead of being binned into consensus sequences, reads that shared molecular identifiers were thrown out. MiTCR, run with a Q25 quality threshold and the strictest error-elimination algorithm, handled CDR3 identification, clonotype clustering and error correction. A nonparametric unseen species model with Euler transformation was used to estimate lower-bound total TCR beta diversity. TCRdb reran the public reads through fastp at Q25 and MiXCR, keeping productive beta chains. Merged by CDR3 protein, the rows form single entries marked with the most common genes and DNA. TCRdb assigned the V and J calls; the authors' analysis was not used. Counted in this sample were some 670,000 distinct CDR3 sequences; around 52% of them appeared once. Together, the top ten hold 13% of the sample.

Points on this clonotype: The target of this receptor is not known. Base qualities are not at hand, and no much larger clone is one base apart.

The germline V gene sets CDR1 to ENHRY and CDR2 to SYGVKD. The CDR3 holds 14 amino acids from the cysteine to the phenylalanine. Only the CDR3 DNA stays, 42 bases, in frame from base 1. V sheds 2 bases and J sheds 2 bases, leaving 4 bases between their ends. This sequence uses TRBV10-3 and TRBJ2-6; the D segment cannot be called with confidence. Sequences were obtained from blood. The receptor was isolated from an elderly woman in good health. The DNA sequence is given as TGTGCCATCAGTGAGGTGCCTGGGGCCAACGTCCTGACTTTC. This codes for CAISEVPGANVLTF.